This T cell receptor beta chain was recorded in a study of blood T cell repertoires in COVID-19. Study-level background: From T cells, B-cell-depleted T cells, or PBMCs came the material, which was cDNA or gDNA.

The CDR3 consists of 15 residues. Germline loops: CDR1 SNHLY, CDR2 FYNNEI. The V end lost 3 bases, the J end lost 5 bases, and 16 bases lay between the germline ends. The method was immunoSEQ multiplex PCR; TCRdb's version includes in-frame clones alone and lacks a portion of them. The table shows about 200,000 clones, with around three quarters occurring only once. The sequenced sample was peripheral blood. This TCR came from a woman in her seventies with acute or convalescent COVID-19. This rearrangement joins TRBV2 to TRBJ2-5, with a possible D match to TRBD2 (5 bases). Here the CDR3 DNA reads TGTGCCAGCAGTGATAGAAGCGGTCGAGGGGAGACCCAGTACTTC. As protein: CASSDRSGRGETQYF. Supplemented by reference TRBV2 and TRBJ2-5, the full variable domain reads EPEVTQTPSHQVTQMGQEVILRCVPISNHLYFYWYRQILGQKVEFLVSFYNNEISEKSEIFDDQFSVERPDGSNFTLKIRSTKLEDSAMYFCASSDRSGRGETQYFGPGTRLLVL.